This T cell receptor (beta chain) was sequenced in a study of PD-1 blockade in classical Hodgkin lymphoma. Trimming cost V 6 bases and J 5 bases; bases outside gene matches: 7. Germline CDR1 and CDR2: SNHLY and FYNNEI. The length of the CDR3 is 15 residues. Sequencing was performed with immunoSEQ multiplex PCR; in TCRdb, only in-frame clones are kept and a portion is missing. The sample has about 28,000 clones; roughly 77% are singletons. Time point described: cycle 4 day 1 (C4D1), after five to seven weeks of nivolumab. All the patients suffered relapse after autologous stem cell transplantation, and brentuximab vedotin exposure differed.

The receptor comes from a human donor with classical Hodgkin lymphoma. The sequencing here drew on peripheral blood mononuclear cells (PBMCs), taken before the fourth cycle of nivolumab. This chain links TRBV2 with TRBJ2-2, with 9 bases identical to TRBD1. The CDR3 loop is CASRPRQGGTGELFF. The CDR3 nucleotides read TGTGCCAGCAGACCTCGACAGGGGGGGACCGGGGAGCTGTTTTTT.